This TCR beta chain was obtained from a study of persistence of HIV-infected CD4 T cells (dated by TCRdb to the early 2020s). Looking at the study overall: The study isolated CMV- and HIV-1 Gag-responding CD4+ T cells from ART-treated individuals to examine antigen-driven clonal expansion of HIV-1-infected cells. Suppressive ART had been received by participants for a median of roughly 8 years. The clonality of all cells in each sorted population was measured by TCRbeta sequencing, and the clonality of infected cells was measured by proviral sequencing. For the TCR cluster analysis across participants, about 8 participants were included for CMV and more than 5 participants for Gag. Peripheral blood samples of up to 180 mL were collected at multiple time points, except for a couple of participants, who underwent leukapheresis at a single time point.

The meaning of the sample's treatment or condition label: suppressive antiretroviral therapy. Cells were stimulated with a pool of overlapping HIV-1 Gag 15-mer peptides at roughly 1 ug per peptide per mL. Nonresponding CD40L-negative CD69-negative CD45RO-high memory CD4+ T cells were sorted as memory populations depleted of antigen-responding cells. HIV-1-infected adults in whom suppressive ART had been started during chronic infection were enrolled as participants. For at least 4 years, participants had undetectable plasma HIV-1 RNA, below 50 copies/mL. To be included, a participant needed positive CMV serology and a CD4+ T cell count above 400 cells/uL. Before stimulation, PBMCs were isolated using density centrifugation and then depleted of CD8+ T cells. CD8-depleted PBMCs were stimulated for 18 hours with anti-CD28/CD49d costimulation, CD40-blocking antibody and enfuvirtide to prevent new infections. Cell sorting was done on a Beckman Coulter MoFlo Legacy or XDP sorter, and dead cells were excluded with propidium iodide. Genomic DNA was extracted with the QIAamp DNA Mini Kit for samples above one million cells, otherwise with the Quick-DNA Microprep Kit.

In the germline V gene (reference sequence), CDR1 corresponds to SEHNR and CDR2 to FQNEAQ. V has 5 bases trimmed and J has 10 bases trimmed; junction bases matching no gene number 15. From the cysteine up to the phenylalanine, the CDR3 has a length of 17 residues. Only the CDR3 part of the read is kept: 51 bases, read in frame from the first base. Of note for this clone: The target of this receptor is not known. Qualities for individual bases were not recorded, and no much larger clone is one base off.

The immunoSEQ hsTCRB assay version 4, run in survey mode, was used to sequence TCRbeta repertoires from genomic DNA. For TCRbeta sequencing, genomic DNA was diluted to approximately 9.6 ng/uL, and up to about 1 ug was used per sample. For the original study's pipeline: ImmunoSeq Analyzer 3.0 was used for analysis of TCRbeta data, and diversity was computed on productive nucleotide rearrangements. Lower-bound TCR diversity was estimated with the improved Chao index, and clonality with the Gini coefficient using the Immunarch R package. Different nucleotide rearrangements encoding the same CDR3beta amino acid sequence were treated as distinct clonotypes. TCRbeta sequences significantly enriched in antigen-responding cells relative to anti-CD3/anti-CD28-activated cells were identified by differential abundance analysis. GLIPH2 grouped TCRs by predicted peptide-MHC specificity, both within each participant and across combined participant data sets. The table was pulled from immuneACCESS by TCRdb, which kept in-frame rearrangements only. Such tables lose some clones; where checked, under half of the loss comes from unresolved V genes, and the rest has no known cause. V, J and clone size are taken as reported in that table, and D and trimming were inferred from the DNA itself. This sample is represented by 38,000 or so clones; approximately 81% of them were singletons. The ten largest account for 5% to 7% of the sample.

What the research found in general, with its limitations: Significantly lower TCRbeta richness was observed in CMV- and Gag-responding cells than in anti-CD3/anti-CD28-responding cells, and higher oligoclonality was observed in CMV-responding cells than in CD3/CD28-stimulated and Gag-responding cells. Degenerate expanded CDR3beta sequences were enriched in antigen-responding cells, suggesting convergent selection of CD4+ responses to CMV and Gag. Bulk TCR analyses could not be restricted to the rare CMV-responding cells that actually carried HIV-1 proviruses. Few individuals were included in the study, and only a limited range of antigens was tested. Within the same sorted populations, TCR oligoclonality correlated with proviral oligoclonality.

This TCR was recovered from an adult with HIV. The donor label of this sample is uncertain. Sequences were derived from cultured CD4+ T cells from PBMCs, sampled from a patient who received antiretroviral therapy. The cell subset or site label for this specimen denotes: CD40L-CD69- CD45RO-high memory CD4 T cells not responding to Gag peptides. The sequence joins TRBV7-9 to TRBJ1-6, and TRBD1 matches 9 of the central bases. CDR3 region: CASSRCYLQGACSPLHF. In nucleotide form, the sequence is TGTGCCAGCAGCCGATGTTATTTACAGGGGGCCTGCTCACCCCTCCACTTT. With the rest looked up from the reference TRBV7-9 and TRBJ1-6 genes rather than sequenced, the full variable domain is DTGVSQNPRHKITKRGQNVTFRCDPISEHNRLYWYRQTLGQGPEFLTYFQNEAQLEKSRLLSDRFSAERPKGSFSTLEIQRTEQGDSAMYLCASSRCYLQGACSPLHFGNGTRLTVT.